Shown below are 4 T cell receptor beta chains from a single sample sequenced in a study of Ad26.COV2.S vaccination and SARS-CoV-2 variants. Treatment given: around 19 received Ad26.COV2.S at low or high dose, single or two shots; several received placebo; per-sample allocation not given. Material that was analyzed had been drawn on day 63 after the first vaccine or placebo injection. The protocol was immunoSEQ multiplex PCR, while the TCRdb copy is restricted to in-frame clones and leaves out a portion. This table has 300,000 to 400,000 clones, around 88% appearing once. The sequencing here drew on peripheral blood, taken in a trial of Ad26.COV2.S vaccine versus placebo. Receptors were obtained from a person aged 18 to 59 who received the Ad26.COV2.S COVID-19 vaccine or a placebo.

The CDR3 sequence is CASSVSGNQPQHF. The CDR3 nucleotides are TGTGCCAGCTCCGTATCGGGCAATCAGCCCCAGCATTTT. The chain links TRBV18 to TRBJ1-5; D is unclear. Germline V gene lookup returns CDR1 KGHSH and CDR2 LQKENI. CDR3 size: 13 residues. The V and J ends lost 6 bases and 2 bases respectively, with 8 bases between them.

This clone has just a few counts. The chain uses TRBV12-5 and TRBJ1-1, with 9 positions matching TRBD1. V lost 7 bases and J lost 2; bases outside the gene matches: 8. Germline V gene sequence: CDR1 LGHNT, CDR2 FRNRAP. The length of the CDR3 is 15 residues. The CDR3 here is CASAPDRGRNTEAFF. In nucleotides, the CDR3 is TGTGCTAGTGCCCCGGACAGGGGTCGAAACACTGAAGCTTTCTTT.

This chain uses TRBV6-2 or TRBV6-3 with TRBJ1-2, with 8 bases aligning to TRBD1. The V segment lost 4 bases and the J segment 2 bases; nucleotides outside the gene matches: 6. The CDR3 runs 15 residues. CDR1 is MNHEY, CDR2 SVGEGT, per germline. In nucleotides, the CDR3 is TGTGCCAGCAGTTGGAACAGGGGGGCCAACTATGGCTACACCTTC. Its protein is CASSWNRGANYGYTF.

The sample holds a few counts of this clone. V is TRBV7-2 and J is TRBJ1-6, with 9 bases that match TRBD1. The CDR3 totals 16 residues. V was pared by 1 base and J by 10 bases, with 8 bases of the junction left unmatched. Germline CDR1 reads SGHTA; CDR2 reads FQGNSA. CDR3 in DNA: TGTGCCAGCAGCTTAGGGATTGGACAGGGGAACTCACCCCTCCACTTT. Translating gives CASSLGIGQGNSPLHF.